This is a list of T cell receptor beta chains from one sample in a study of T cell responses to AZD1222 COVID-19 vaccine. TCRdb keeps only in-frame clones here, not all; method: immunoSEQ multiplex PCR. The top ten clones hold 2.5% to 4% of a sample with around 130,000 clones, more than 80% of them seen once. Sequencing used peripheral blood, obtained on day 0 of AZD1222 vaccination. The source of these receptors is an adult in good health. The CDR3 runs from the conserved cysteine through the conserved F or W. A D gene is named only where the DNA matches it firmly. For some rows the clone size is stated as once, few or many, or as a class when expanded; others skip it.

>TRBJ2-5|NA|TRBV11-2|NA
TGTGCCAGCAGCTTGGAGGGGGTGACCCAGTACTTC
CASSLEGVTQYF
>TRBJ2-3|NA|TRBV5-1|TRBD2
TGCGCCAGCAGCAGCGCGGGAGGGAGTAGGAGCACAGATACGCAGTATTTT
CASSSAGGSRSTDTQYF
>TRBJ2-2|NA|TRBV4-3|TRBD2
TGCGCCAGCAGCCAATCGGGACTAGCGCTGGGGACCGGGGAGCTGTTTTTT
CASSQSGLALGTGELFF
>TRBJ2-3|NA|TRBV6-2/TRBV6-3|TRBD2
TGTGCCAGCAGTTACTCGACTAGCGGACCTGACACAGATACGCAGTATTTT
CASSYSTSGPDTDTQYF
>TRBJ2-1|few|TRBV9|NA
TGTGCCAGCAGCGTAGACGGCGTTGTCTGGAATGAGCAGTTCTTC
CASSVDGVVWNEQFF
>TRBJ2-5|once|TRBV5-1|NA
TGCGCCAGCAGCTCCCGGGGGGCTAGGGAGACCCAGTACTTC
CASSSRGARETQYF
>TRBJ2-1|NA|TRBV27|NA
TGTGCCAGCAGTTTATCTGGTAGGGCCGACGAGCAGTTCTTC
CASSLSGRADEQFF
>TRBJ2-7|NA|TRBV4-3|NA
TGCGCCAGCAGCCAAGGACCTTCGTACGAGCAGTACTTC
CASSQGPSYEQYF
>TRBJ2-7|NA|TRBV7-2|NA
TGTGCCAGCAGCCCCCAAGACAGCCGGCTCTCCTACGAGCAGTACTTC
CASSPQDSRLSYEQYF
>TRBJ2-7|NA|TRBV7-9|TRBD1
TGTGCCAGCAGCTTAGCAGGTCAGGGGGCCCCCTACGAGCAGTACTTC
CASSLAGQGAPYEQYF
>TRBJ2-5|NA|TRBV5-1|TRBD2
TGCGCCAGCAGCCCGGGAGGGACTAGCGGCCAAGAGACCCAGTACTTC
CASSPGGTSGQETQYF
>TRBJ2-1|NA|TRBV7-7|NA
TGTGCCAGCAGCTCATCCCTCCTCGACAATGAGCAGTTCTTC
CASSSSLLDNEQFF
>TRBJ1-1|NA|TRBV19|NA
TGTGCCAGTAGGAACACTGAAGCTTTCTTT
CASRNTEAFF
>TRBJ2-7|NA|TRBV2|TRBD1
TGTGCCAGCAGTCGATTATCGACAGGGGGCTACGAGCAGTACTTC
CASSRLSTGGYEQYF
>TRBJ1-1|NA|TRBV6-4|NA
TGTGCCAGCAGTGCCCACAGTGGGCAGACTGAAGCTTTCTTT
CASSAHSGQTEAFF
>TRBJ1-2|NA|TRBV28|TRBD1
TGTGCCAGCAGTTTTCTTACCGGGACAGGGGGTGGCTACACCTTC
CASSFLTGTGGGYTF
>TRBJ2-1|NA|TRBV9|NA
TGTGCCAGCAGCGTAGATGGGCGGTACAATGAGCAGTTCTTC
CASSVDGRYNEQFF
>TRBJ2-7|NA|TRBV11-2|NA
TGTGCCAGCAGCTCAGTGTGGGTCAGAGACTACGAGCAGTACTTC
CASSSVWVRDYEQYF
>TRBJ1-1|NA|TRBV5-4|NA
TGTGCCAGCAGCTTTAACGCTGGAGACACTGAAGCTTTCTTT
CASSFNAGDTEAFF
>TRBJ1-3|NA|TRBV28|NA
TGTGCCAGCAGTTCCAGTAGAGCCTCTGGAAACACCATATATTTT
CASSSSRASGNTIYF
>TRBJ1-2|NA|TRBV21-1|NA
TGTGCCAGCACCCGTCGGGAGGGCGGCTACACCTTC
CASTRREGGYTF
>TRBJ2-7|NA|TRBV19|NA
TGTGCCAGTAGTATTAGACACCAGGGTGGCTACGAGCAGTACTTC
CASSIRHQGGYEQYF
>TRBJ1-3|NA|TRBV4-3|NA
TGCGCCAGCAGCCAAGTCTCCCGGGACGGTAGCTCTGGAAACACCATATATTTT
CASSQVSRDGSSGNTIYF
>TRBJ2-7|NA|TRBV11-2|NA
TGTGCCAGCAGCCCGAAGACTAGGCTCATTTACGAGCAGTACTTC
CASSPKTRLIYEQYF
>TRBJ2-6|once|TRBV7-9|NA
TGTGCCAGCAGCTTCCTCACCGGGGCCAACGTCCTGACTTTC
CASSFLTGANVLTF
>TRBJ2-5|NA|TRBV30|NA
TGTGCCTGGAGCGACGGAGGGTGGTTGGAGACCCAGTACTTC
CAWSDGGWLETQYF
>TRBJ2-2|few|TRBV6-5|NA
TGTGCCAGCAGTTACTCTCCAGAGGCCGGGGAGCTGTTTTTT
CASSYSPEAGELFF
>TRBJ2-3|NA|TRBV5-3|TRBD2
TGTGCCAGAAGCTCTACTAGCGGGGGGGCAACAGATACGCAGTATTTT
CARSSTSGGATDTQYF
>TRBJ2-6|NA|TRBV10-3|NA
TGTGCCATCATGTCAGGCTCCACCTCTGGGGCCAACGTCCTGACTTTC
CAIMSGSTSGANVLTF
>TRBJ2-3|NA|TRBV11-2|NA
TGTGCCAGCAGATCAGGGGCGGATACGCAGTATTTT
CASRSGADTQYF
>TRBJ2-3|once|TRBV6-5|TRBD2
TGTGCCAGCAGTTACGGTAGCGGGGGAACAGATACGCAGTATTTT
CASSYGSGGTDTQYF